Described below is a single TCR beta chain sequence and its context. CDR1 is SGHRS, CDR2 YFSETQ, per germline. This CDR3 spans 15 amino acids. V was cut by 0 bases and J by 6 bases, with 13 bases left in between. The data derive from a study of T cell responses to AZD1222 COVID-19 vaccine. Study information: Doses given second, at about 4 or about 12 weeks, were pooled.

Here immunoSEQ multiplex PCR was the method, and the copy in TCRdb shows in-frame clones only, minus some. This repertoire shows roughly 50,000 clones, approximately 88% found once; its top ten account for just under 2%. This clonotype was sampled from an adult in good health. The source was peripheral blood, collected on day 0 of AZD1222 vaccination. The V and J genes are TRBV5-1 and TRBJ1-5; possible D gene TRBD1, 6 bases. The CDR3 region is CASSLEGQSGQPQHF. CDR3 DNA sequence: TGCGCCAGCAGCTTGGAGGGACAAAGTGGTCAGCCCCAGCATTTT.